The following is a T cell receptor beta chain sequence with its context. What it binds is unknown. This entry is derived from a study of cytomegalovirus exposure and HLA in healthy donors. Study as a whole: Researchers found that around 80% of 398 genotyped donors fell within the Caucasian-associated ancestry cluster. Study-level findings and limits: Specificity of three CMV-associated chains for CMV antigens was verified in vitro. Fewer than 200 TCR beta chains were listed as cytomegalovirus-associated. With further analysis later on, most CMV-associated TCR beta chains appeared HLA-restricted.

CDR3 length: 15 amino acids. Germline-derived CDR1 and CDR2 are LNHNV and YYDKDF (reference sequence). V lost 0 bases and J lost 3; bases outside the gene matches: 4. The primer mix had 60 Vbeta and 13 Jbeta primers. Repertoires were generated with immunoSEQ multiplex PCR, while TCRdb's copy carries only in-frame clones and drops some. Here the sample spans about 150,000 clones, about 70% being singletons. The chain combines TRBV15 with TRBJ2-7; 8 bases agree with TRBD1. Sequenced sample: PBMCs. The receptor was derived from a man in his thirties or forties in good health and CMV-seropositive. The CDR3 loop is CATSRDSRGHYEQYF. The CDR3 coding sequence is TGTGCCACCAGCAGAGATTCCAGGGGGCACTACGAGCAGTACTTC.